The clone carrying this T cell receptor beta chain has a handful of counts. The antigen remains unidentified. This sample is part of a study of T-cell memory formation after mild COVID-19. Whole-study context: There were largely donor-specific TCR clusters.

Study-wide findings and caveats: Later expanders leaned toward CD4+, whereas clones contracting from day 15 to 85 were balanced CD4/CD8.

TCR alpha and TCR beta cDNA libraries carrying sample barcodes and UMIs came from 5'RACE with constant-segment primers. TCRdb called the 5' RACE reads again in MiXCR, with one record for every CDR3 protein. Of some 350,000 distinct CDR3 sequences in the sample, around 15% were seen once. Trimming at V came to 5 bases and at J to 3 bases, leaving 7 bases not matched to a gene. Germline loops: CDR1 LGHNT, CDR2 FRNRAP. This CDR3 is built from 15 residues. The sequence derives from a man aged 18 to 29 who had mild COVID-19 (a few samples of this study predate the infection). Cell type and time point are not known. Source material: PBMCs or a T cell subset sorted from them (not recorded which). This chain links TRBV12-5 with TRBJ2-7; TRBD1 matches at 10 bases. In DNA, the CDR3 is TGTGCTAGTGGTACCGGACAGGGGGTTGACTACGAGCAGTACTTC. Protein: CASGTGQGVDYEQYF.